This TCR beta chain is drawn from a study of control samples from healthy donors and cancer patients. Points on this clone: This sample also contains other DNA sequences that code for the same CDR3.

The CDR3 loop spans 14 amino acids. The germline gives CDR1 MNHNS, CDR2 SASEGT. Germline trimming cut 1 base from V and 4 bases from J; bases unmatched to any gene: 3. Assay: immunoSEQ multiplex PCR; the TCRdb copy retains only in-frame clones and omits some. The table shows 100,000 or so clones, with 82% occurring only once. The origin of this receptor is a woman aged 55-70 years in good health. The chain uses TRBV6-1 and TRBJ1-2; TRBD1 agrees at 7 bases. The sample consisted of blood. The CDR3 sequence is CASSEEAGGYGYTF. In nucleotides, the CDR3 is TGTGCCAGCAGTGAAGAGGCAGGGGGCTATGGCTACACCTTC.